The source of this TCR beta chain is a study of blood T cell dynamics during melanoma immunotherapy. Overall study context: Standard first-line treatment here was pembrolizumab or nivolumab plus ipilimumab in metastatic melanoma.

The CDR3 loop spans 15 amino acids. In germline, CDR1 is SSHAT, CDR2 FNYEAQ (reference sequence). Unmatched junction bases numbered 5, after V lost 3 bases and J lost 2 bases. The protocol was immunoSEQ multiplex PCR, while the TCRdb copy is restricted to in-frame clones and leaves out a portion. The data contain around 6,700 clones, about 85% of them singletons. The time point was: week 3, after first cycle of checkpoint inhibitor. The chain combines TRBV7-7 with TRBJ2-5; 8 bases map to TRBD2. The TCR was taken from a human donor with melanoma. Some clones in this sample may be carry-over from other donors' samples. This specimen consisted of blood, obtained from a patient treated with checkpoint blockade. The CDR3 is CASSLDAGGQETQYF. DNA of the CDR3: TGTGCCAGCAGCTTGGATGCGGGGGGACAAGAGACCCAGTACTTC.